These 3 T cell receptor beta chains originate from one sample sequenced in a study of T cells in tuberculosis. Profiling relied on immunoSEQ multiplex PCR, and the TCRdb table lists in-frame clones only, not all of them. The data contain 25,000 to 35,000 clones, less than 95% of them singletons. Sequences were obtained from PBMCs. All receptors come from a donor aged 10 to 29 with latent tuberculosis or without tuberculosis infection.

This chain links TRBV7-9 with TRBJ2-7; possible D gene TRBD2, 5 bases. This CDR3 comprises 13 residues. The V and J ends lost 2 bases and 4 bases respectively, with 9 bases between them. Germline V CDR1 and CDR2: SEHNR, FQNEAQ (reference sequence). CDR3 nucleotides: TGTGCCAGCAGCTTAACACTAGGTTACGAGCAGTACTTC. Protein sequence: CASSLTLGYEQYF.

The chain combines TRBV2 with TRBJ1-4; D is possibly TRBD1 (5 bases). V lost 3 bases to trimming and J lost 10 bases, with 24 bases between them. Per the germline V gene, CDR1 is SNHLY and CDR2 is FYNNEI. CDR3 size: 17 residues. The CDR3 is CASSDIGREGPGGKLFF. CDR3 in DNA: TGTGCCAGCAGTGATATTGGCAGGGAGGGGCCTGGCGGAAAACTGTTTTTT.

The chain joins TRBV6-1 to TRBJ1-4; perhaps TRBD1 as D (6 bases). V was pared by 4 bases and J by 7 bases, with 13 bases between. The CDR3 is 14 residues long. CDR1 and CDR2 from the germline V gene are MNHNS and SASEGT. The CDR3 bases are TGTGCCAGCAGTGCAACGGACAGAGGTGAAAAACTGTTTTTT. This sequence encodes CASSATDRGEKLFF.